This TCR beta chain was identified in a study of OX40 agonist ivuxolimab in advanced cancers. Background on the study: The eligibility criteria allowed prior anti-PD-1, anti-PD-L1 or anti-CTLA-4 therapy, and approximately 40% had some.

Broader study findings: A proportion of nonresponders additionally exhibited low normalized T-cell clonal expansion.

Libraries were prepared by immunoSEQ multiplex PCR; TCRdb keeps only in-frame clonotypes and omits some of them. Of tens of thousands of clones in the sample, approximately 94% are singletons; the top ten hold less than 15%. CDR1 is MNHEY and CDR2 is SMNVEV in the germline V gene (reference sequence). The CDR3 contains 15 residues. The V and J ends lost 7 bases and 3 bases respectively, with 16 bases between them. Worth noting for this clone: Its antigen is unknown.

The chain employs TRBV27 and TRBJ2-1; D might be TRBD2 (6 bases). This sequence was found in an adult with an advanced solid tumor such as melanoma, head and neck, liver or kidney cancer. Sample: CD4+ or CD8+ T cells sorted from blood, taken in a trial of the OX40 agonist ivuxolimab. CDR3 DNA: TGTGCCAGCACCCACGGGACTCGCGGCTACAATGAGCAGTTCTTC. Translation: CASTHGTRGYNEQFF.